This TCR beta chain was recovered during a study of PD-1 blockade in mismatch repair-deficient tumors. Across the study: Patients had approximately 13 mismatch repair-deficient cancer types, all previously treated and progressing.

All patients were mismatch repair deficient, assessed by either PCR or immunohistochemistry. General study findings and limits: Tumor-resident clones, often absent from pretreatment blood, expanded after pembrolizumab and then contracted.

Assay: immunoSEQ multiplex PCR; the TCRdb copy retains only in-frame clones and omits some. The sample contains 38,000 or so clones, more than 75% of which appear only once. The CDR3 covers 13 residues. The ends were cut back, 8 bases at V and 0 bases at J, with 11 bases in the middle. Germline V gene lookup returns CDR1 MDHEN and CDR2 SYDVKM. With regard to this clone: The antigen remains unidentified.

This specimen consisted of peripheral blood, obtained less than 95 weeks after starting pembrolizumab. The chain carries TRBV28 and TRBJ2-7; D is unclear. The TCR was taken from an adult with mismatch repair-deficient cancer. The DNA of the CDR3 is TGTGCCAGCCTGGGGTCGAGCTCCTACGAGCAGTACTTC. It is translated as CASLGSSSYEQYF.